This TCR beta chain appears in the sequencing data of a study of T cells in Graves' hyperthyroidism and ophthalmopathy. Study findings and constraints: In the analysis, a 13 V-J model separated ophthalmopathy from stable hyperthyroidism. The blood repertoire included most of the expanded thyroid clonotypes above 0.001.

This clonotype came up many times. Its antigen is currently unknown. Amplification of TCR beta CDR3 regions used RNA as the template. The HTBI primer set was used in a first-round RT-PCR of the TCR CDR3. MiXCR, run by TCRdb on the multiplex PCR reads, gives a single entry per CDR3 protein. Here the sample spans 500,000 to 750,000 distinct CDR3 sequences, approximately 15% being singletons. Trimming took off 8 bases at V and 9 bases at J, with 17 bases between the two ends. CDR3 size: 12 residues. The germline V gene encodes CDR1 GTSNPN and CDR2 SVGIG (reference sequence). Lactation, pregnancy, other autoimmune disease or uncontrolled infection led to exclusion of patients. The PBMCs were taken from roughly 10 ml of fresh peripheral blood.

The genes are TRBV30 and TRBJ1-5; D unclear. The sequence derives from a woman between 18 and 30 years old with Graves' ophthalmopathy. Material: blood. Here the CDR3 DNA reads TGTGCCCACGGACGCGCGTTCGGGCCCCAGCATTTT. Translating gives CAHGRAFGPQHF.